Described below is a single T cell receptor (beta chain) sequence and its context. This entry belongs to a study of blood T cell repertoires in COVID-19. Study context: Acute and convalescent COVID-19 samples came from the United States, Italy and Spain. Sample material is recorded as cDNA or gDNA derived from T cells, B-cell-depleted T cells, or PBMCs.

As handled by the study authors: It was from reference gene primer amplification that nucleated cell counts were estimated. Only in-frame clones appear in the TCRdb table, and some are missing; sequencing was by immunoSEQ multiplex PCR. V, J and clone size reflect that table, while D and trimming were determined from the DNA. There are approximately 200,000 clones in the sample; less than 90% occur only once, and 4.5% to 6% lies in the top ten. V gave up 3 bases and J gave up 6 bases; unmatched junction bases: 3. Germline values: CDR1 SGHAT, CDR2 FQNNGV. The CDR3 totals 13 residues. This receptor was identified in a woman in her sixties who had recovered from COVID-19. The chain combines TRBV11-2 with TRBJ2-7, with 9 bases lining up with TRBD2. The sample was peripheral blood. The CDR3 DNA reads as TGTGCCAGCAGCTTGGGACTAGCAGGCGAGCAGTACTTC. Residues: CASSLGLAGEQYF.